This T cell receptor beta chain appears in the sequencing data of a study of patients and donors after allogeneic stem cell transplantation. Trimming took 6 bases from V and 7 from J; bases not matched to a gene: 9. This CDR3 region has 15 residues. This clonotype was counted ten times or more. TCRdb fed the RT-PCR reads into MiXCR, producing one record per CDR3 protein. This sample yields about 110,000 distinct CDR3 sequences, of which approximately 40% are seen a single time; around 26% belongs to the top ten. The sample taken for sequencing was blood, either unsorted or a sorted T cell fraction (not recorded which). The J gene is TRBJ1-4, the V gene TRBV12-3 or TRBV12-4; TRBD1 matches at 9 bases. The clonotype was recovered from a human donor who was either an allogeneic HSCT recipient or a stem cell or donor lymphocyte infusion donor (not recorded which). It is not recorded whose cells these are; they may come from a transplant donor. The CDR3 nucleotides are TGTGCCAGCAGCCCTAAGGACAGGGGAAGTGAAAAACTGTTTTTT. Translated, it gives CASSPKDRGSEKLFF.